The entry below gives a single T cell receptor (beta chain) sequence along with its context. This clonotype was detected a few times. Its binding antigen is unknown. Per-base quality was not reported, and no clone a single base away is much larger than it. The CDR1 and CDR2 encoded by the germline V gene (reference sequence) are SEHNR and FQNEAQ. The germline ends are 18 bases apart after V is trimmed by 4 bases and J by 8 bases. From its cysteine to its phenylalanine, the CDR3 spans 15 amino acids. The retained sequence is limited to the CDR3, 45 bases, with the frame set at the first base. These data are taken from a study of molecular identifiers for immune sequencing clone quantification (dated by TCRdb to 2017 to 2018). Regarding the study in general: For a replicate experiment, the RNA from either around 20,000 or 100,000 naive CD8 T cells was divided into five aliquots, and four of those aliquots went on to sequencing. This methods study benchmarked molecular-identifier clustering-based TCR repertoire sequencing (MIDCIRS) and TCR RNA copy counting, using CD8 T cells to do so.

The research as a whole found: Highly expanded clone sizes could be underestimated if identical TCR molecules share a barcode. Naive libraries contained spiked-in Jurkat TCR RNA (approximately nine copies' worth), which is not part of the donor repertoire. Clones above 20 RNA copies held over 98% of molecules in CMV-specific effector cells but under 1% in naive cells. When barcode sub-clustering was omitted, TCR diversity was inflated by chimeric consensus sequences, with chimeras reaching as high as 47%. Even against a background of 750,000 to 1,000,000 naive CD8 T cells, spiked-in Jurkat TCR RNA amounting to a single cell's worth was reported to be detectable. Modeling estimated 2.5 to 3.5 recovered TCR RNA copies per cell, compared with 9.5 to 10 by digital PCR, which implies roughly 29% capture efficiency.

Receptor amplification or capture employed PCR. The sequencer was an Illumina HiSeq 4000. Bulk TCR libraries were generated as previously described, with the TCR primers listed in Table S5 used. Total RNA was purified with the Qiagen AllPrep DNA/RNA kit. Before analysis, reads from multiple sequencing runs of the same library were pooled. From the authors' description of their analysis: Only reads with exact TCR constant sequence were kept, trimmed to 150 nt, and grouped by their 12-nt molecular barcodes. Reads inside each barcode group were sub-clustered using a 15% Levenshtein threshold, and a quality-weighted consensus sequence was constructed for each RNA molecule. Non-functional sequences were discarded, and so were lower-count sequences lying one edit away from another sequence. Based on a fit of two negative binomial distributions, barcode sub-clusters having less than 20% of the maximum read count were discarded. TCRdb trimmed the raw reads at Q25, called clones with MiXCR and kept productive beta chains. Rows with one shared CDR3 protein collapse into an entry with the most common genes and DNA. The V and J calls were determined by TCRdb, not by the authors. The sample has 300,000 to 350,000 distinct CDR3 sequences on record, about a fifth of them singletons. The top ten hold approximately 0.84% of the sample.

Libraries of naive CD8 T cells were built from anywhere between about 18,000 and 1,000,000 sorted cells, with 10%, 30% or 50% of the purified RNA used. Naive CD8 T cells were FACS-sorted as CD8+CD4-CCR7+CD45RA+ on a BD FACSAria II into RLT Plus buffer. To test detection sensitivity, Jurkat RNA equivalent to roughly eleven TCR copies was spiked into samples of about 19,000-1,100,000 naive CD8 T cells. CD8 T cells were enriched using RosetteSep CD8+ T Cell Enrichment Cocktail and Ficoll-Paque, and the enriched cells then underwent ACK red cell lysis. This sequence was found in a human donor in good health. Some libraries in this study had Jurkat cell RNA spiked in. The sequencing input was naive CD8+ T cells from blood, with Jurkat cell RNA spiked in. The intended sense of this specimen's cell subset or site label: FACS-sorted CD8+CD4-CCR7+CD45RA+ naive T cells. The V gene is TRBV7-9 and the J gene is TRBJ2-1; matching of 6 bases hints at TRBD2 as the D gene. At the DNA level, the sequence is TGTGCCAGCAGCTCCCGAGGACGGGAGTTCTATGAGCAGTTCTTC. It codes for CASSSRGREFYEQFF.